This TCR beta chain appears in the sequencing data of a study of cytomegalovirus exposure and HLA in healthy donors. Regarding the study as a whole: Trimming of TCR beta V- and J-genes showed a link, identified in a later analysis, to a missense DCLRE1C variant. In a later analysis, most CMV-associated TCR beta chains appeared HLA-restricted.

Trimming removed 4 bases from V and 4 bases from J, with 13 bases in between. This CDR3 has 14 residues. Germline values: CDR1 SGHRS, CDR2 YFSETQ. This clone came up a few times. Its antigen is still unknown. The PCR employed 60 Vbeta primers together with 13 Jbeta primers. TCRdb's table, derived via immunoSEQ multiplex PCR, lists solely in-frame clones and lacks some. The sample has 95,000 to 130,000 clones, 8.5% to 10% seen once. Sequenced sample: PBMCs. The origin of this receptor is a young man in good health and CMV-seronegative. The gene calls are TRBV5-1 and TRBJ2-3, with a possible D match to TRBD1 (7 bases). CDR3 in amino acids: CASSTQGGPDTQYF. CDR3 nucleotide sequence: TGCGCCAGCAGCACCCAGGGGGGACCAGATACGCAGTATTTT. The full variable domain, with the rest looked up from reference TRBV5-1 and TRBJ2-3, is KAGVTQTPRYLIKTRGQQVTLSCSPISGHRSVSWYQQTPGQGLQFLFEYFSETQRNKGNFPGRFSGRQFSNSRSEMNVSTLELGDSALYLCASSTQGGPDTQYFGPGTRLTVL.